This entry features one TCR beta chain sequence. Its cognate antigen has yet to be identified. No quality values exist for individual bases; no much larger clone is one base distant. The sample comes from a study of T cells after yellow fever vaccination (dated by TCRdb to about 2019). Turning to the overall study: The SMART-Seq v4 Ultra Low Input RNA kit was used to prepare libraries from fractions with low cell numbers. To track T-cell clones before and after primary and booster YFV17D yellow fever vaccination, bulk TCR alpha and beta repertoires were sequenced longitudinally. Bulk PBMC replicates and cell subsets were isolated from blood drawn at multiple timepoints before and after both primary and secondary immunization. Two healthy male donors, one aged 18 to 29 and one aged 30 to 40 years, made up the cohort.

V is pruned by 4 bases and J by 1 base, leaving 5 bases of the junction without a gene match. The CDR3, cysteine through phenylalanine, is 15 amino acids long. Kept here is only the CDR3 DNA, which spans 45 bases and is read in frame from base 1. CDR1 and CDR2 were assigned from the germline V gene (reference sequence) as SGHNT and YYREEE. The paper's findings and limits, for the study overall: Because abundant contaminating clonotypes from the bulk population could be contained in FACS-sorted repertoires, computational filtering was required. Most clones expanded after primary vaccination were re-detected after the booster (just under 97% of CD4 and 88% of CD8), suggesting broad memory maintenance. The secondary T-cell response was weaker than the primary response but faster, peaking on day 5 instead of day 15. The study included only a couple of donors, which limits how far the findings can be generalized. A small fraction of clonotypes appeared in both the CD4 and CD8 compartments, likely as a result of convergent recombination.

Per the publication, the treatment or condition label means: live attenuated yellow fever vaccine strain. PBMCs were isolated from peripheral blood using a standard Ficoll-Paque protocol. CD4 and CD8 T-cell fractions were isolated with Dynabeads CD4 and CD8 positive selection kits. RNA was extracted with TriZol from bulk PBMCs, CD4 and CD8 fractions, and dextramer-positive and dextramer-negative fractions. The sequencer listed for this sample is Illumina NovaSeq 6000. Synthesis of TCR cDNA relied on 5'RACE template switching, a step that introduced a universal primer site along with unique molecular identifiers. Priming for cDNA synthesis came from both the TCR alpha and TCR beta constant segments. Libraries were amplified in two PCR steps, with sample barcodes and sequencing adapters added in the second step. Sequencing of the libraries was done on either Illumina HiSeq 2500 (2x100 bp) or NovaSeq (2x150 bp). The paper's data handling went like this. MIGEC handled demultiplexing of reads and collapsing into UMI consensus sequences, while MiXCR performed V(D)J alignment. Using edgeR on replicate PBMC samples, clonotypes were called vaccine-responding if FDR was below 0.01 and the log2 fold change was above 5 up to day 15. CD4 or CD8 identity was assigned to each bulk clonotype according to whether the clonotype was present at higher abundance in the sequenced CD4 repertoire or the sequenced CD8 repertoire. Using fastp at Q25 and MiXCR, TCRdb reprocessed the public reads and kept productive beta chains. All rows with the same CDR3 protein become a single entry with the most common DNA and genes. The V and J calls shown here were made by TCRdb, not taken from the authors' results. The sample table shows about 320,000 distinct CDR3 sequences, and around an eighth are seen once. About 3% of the sample rests with the top ten.

The rearranged chain carries TRBV5-4 and TRBJ1-1; the junction holds 9 bases that match TRBD1. The clonotype comes from a man aged 18 to 30 who received the YFV17D yellow fever vaccine. The sequences come from CD4+ T cells sorted from PBMCs, collected 15 days after the yellow fever booster vaccination. The CDR3: CASSTPGQGNTEAFF. The sequence in DNA is TGTGCCAGCAGCACCCCGGGACAGGGGAACACTGAAGCTTTCTTT.